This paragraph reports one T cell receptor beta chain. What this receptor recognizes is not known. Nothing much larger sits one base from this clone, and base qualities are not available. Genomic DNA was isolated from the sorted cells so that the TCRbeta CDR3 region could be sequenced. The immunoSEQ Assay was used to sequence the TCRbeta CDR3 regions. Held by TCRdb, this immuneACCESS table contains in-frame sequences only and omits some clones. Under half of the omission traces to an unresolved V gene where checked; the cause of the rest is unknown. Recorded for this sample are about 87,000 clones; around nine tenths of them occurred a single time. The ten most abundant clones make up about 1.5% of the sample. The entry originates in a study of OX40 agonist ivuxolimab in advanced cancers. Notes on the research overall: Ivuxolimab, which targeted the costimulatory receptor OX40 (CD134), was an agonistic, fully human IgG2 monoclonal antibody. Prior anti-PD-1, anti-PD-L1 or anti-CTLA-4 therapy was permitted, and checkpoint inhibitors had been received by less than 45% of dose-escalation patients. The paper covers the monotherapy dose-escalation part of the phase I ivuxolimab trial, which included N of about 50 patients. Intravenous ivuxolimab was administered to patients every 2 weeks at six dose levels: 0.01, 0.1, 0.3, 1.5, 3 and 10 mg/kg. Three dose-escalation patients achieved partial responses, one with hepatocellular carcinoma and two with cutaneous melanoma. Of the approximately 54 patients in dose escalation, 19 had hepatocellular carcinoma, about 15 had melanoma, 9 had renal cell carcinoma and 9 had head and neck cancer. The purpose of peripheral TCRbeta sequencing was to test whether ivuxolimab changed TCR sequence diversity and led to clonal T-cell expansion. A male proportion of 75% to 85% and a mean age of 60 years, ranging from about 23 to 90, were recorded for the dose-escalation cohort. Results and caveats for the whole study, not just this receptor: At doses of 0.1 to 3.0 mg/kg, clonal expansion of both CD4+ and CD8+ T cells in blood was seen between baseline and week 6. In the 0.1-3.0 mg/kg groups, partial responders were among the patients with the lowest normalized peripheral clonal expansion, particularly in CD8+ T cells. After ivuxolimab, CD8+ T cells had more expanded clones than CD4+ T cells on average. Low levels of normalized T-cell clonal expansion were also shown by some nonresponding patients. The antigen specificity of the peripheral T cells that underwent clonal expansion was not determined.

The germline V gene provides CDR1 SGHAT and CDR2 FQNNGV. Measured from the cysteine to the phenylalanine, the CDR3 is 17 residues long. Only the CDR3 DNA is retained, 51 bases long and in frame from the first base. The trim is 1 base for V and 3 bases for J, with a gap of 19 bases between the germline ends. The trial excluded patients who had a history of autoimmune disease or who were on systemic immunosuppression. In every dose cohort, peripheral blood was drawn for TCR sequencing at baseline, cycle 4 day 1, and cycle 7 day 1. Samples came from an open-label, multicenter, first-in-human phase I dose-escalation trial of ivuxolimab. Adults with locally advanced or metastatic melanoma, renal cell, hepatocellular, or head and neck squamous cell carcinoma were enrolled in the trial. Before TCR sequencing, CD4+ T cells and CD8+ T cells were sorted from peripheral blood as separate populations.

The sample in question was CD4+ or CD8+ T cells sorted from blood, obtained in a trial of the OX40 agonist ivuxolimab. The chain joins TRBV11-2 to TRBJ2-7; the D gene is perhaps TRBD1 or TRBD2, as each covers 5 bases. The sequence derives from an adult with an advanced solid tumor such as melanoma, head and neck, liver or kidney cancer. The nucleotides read TGTGCCAGCAGCTTAGCCACCGGGACGGCCTCCGACTACGAGCAGTACTTC. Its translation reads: CASSLATGTASDYEQYF.